Below are 23 T cell receptor beta chains sequenced from a single sample in a study of blood T cell repertoires in COVID-19. The repertoire was sequenced with immunoSEQ multiplex PCR; TCRdb's copy has only in-frame clones and lacks some. Of under 90,000 clones in the sample, roughly 80% were seen once. The sequenced sample was peripheral blood. Receptor source: a man older than 75 with acute or convalescent COVID-19.

The gene calls are TRBV29-1 and TRBJ1-2; 7 nucleotides line up with TRBD1. Germline trimming cut 6 bases from V and 0 bases from J; bases unmatched to any gene: 7. CDR1 and CDR2 from the germline V gene are SQVTM and ANQGSEA. The CDR3 is made up of 14 amino acids. The CDR3 reads CSVPQGLPNYGYTF. Written as DNA, the CDR3 is TGCAGCGTACCACAGGGGTTACCTAACTATGGCTACACCTTC.

The J gene is TRBJ2-5, the V gene TRBV28; weak D call: TRBD1 (6 bases). Germline V gene lookup returns CDR1 MDHEN and CDR2 SYDVKM. Deletions cut 5 bases from V and 1 base from J, with 8 bases between. This CDR3 region has 13 residues. CDR3: CASSGTLQETQYF. As DNA, the CDR3 is TGTGCCAGCAGTGGGACACTCCAAGAGACCCAGTACTTC.

The chain combines TRBV5-1 with TRBJ2-7; D is ambiguous. In germline, CDR1 is SGHRS, CDR2 YFSETQ. Trimming removed 0 bases at V and 6 bases at J, with 7 bases between. This CDR3 is built from 12 residues. The CDR3 spells CASSLGVGEQYF. CDR3 in DNA: TGCGCCAGCAGCTTGGGAGTCGGCGAGCAGTACTTC.

This chain links TRBV28 with TRBJ1-3; 7 nucleotides match TRBD1. Unmatched junction bases numbered 13, after V lost 7 bases and J lost 4 bases. There are 16 residues in the CDR3. The germline V gene encodes CDR1 MDHEN and CDR2 SYDVKM. The CDR3: CASTPIWDSFGNTIYF. CDR3 bases: TGTGCCAGCACCCCTATATGGGACAGCTTCGGAAACACCATATATTTT.

V usage is TRBV25-1 and J usage is TRBJ1-1; D gene uncertain. This CDR3 comprises 14 residues. Germline loops: CDR1 MGHDK, CDR2 SYGVNS. The V and J ends lost 1 base and 5 bases respectively, with 11 bases between them. CDR3 sequence (DNA): TGTGCCAGCAGTGAATCGGTCTTTACGACTGAAGCTTTCTTT. As protein: CASSESVFTTEAFF.

This clone was found once. The CDR3 protein is CASSEGGQPQHF. CDR3 nucleotides: TGTGCCAGCTCTGAAGGGGGACAGCCCCAGCATTTT. The V and J genes are TRBV7-9 and TRBJ1-5; TRBD1 might be the D (6 bases). The germline V gene has CDR1 SEHNR and CDR2 FQNEAQ (reference sequence). CDR3 length: 12 amino acids. The V end was cut by 8 bases, the J end by 7 bases, with 12 bases between.

The chain couples TRBV15 to TRBJ2-5; 8 bases agree with TRBD2. CDR1 is LNHNV, CDR2 YYDKDF, per germline (reference sequence). Unmatched junction bases numbered 8, after V lost 0 bases and J lost 5 bases. CDR3 size: 16 residues. CDR3 region: CATSREGLANWETQYF. The CDR3 DNA reads TGTGCCACCAGCAGAGAAGGACTAGCCAATTGGGAGACCCAGTACTTC. The full variable domain, with the rest looked up from reference TRBV15 and TRBJ2-5, is DAMVIQNPRYQVTQFGKPVTLSCSQTLNHNVMYWYQQKSSQAPKLLFHYYDKDFNNEADTPDNFQSRRPNTSFCFLDIRSPGLGDTAMYLCATSREGLANWETQYFGPGTRLLVL.

This clone was counted between two and nine times. The CDR3 sequence: CASSSQQGLDGNTIYF. In nucleotides, the CDR3 is TGTGCCAGCAGCTCTCAACAGGGGCTGGACGGAAACACCATATATTTT. The chain employs TRBV7-9 and TRBJ1-3, with TRBD1 matching over 7 bases. Trimming took 4 bases from V and 4 from J; bases not matched to a gene: 10. CDR1 and CDR2 (germline): SEHNR, FQNEAQ (reference sequence). CDR3 length: 16 amino acids.

The rearrangement joins TRBV7-2 to TRBJ2-5, with D possibly TRBD2 on 7 matching bases. From germline, CDR1 is SGHTA and CDR2 FQGNSA. Trimming left V 1 base short and J 4 bases short, with 13 bases between. The length of the CDR3 is 15 residues. CDR3 in DNA: TGTGCCAGCAGCTTAGGTTTGCGGGGGCCAGAGACCCAGTACTTC. This codes for CASSLGLRGPETQYF.

V usage is TRBV19 and J usage is TRBJ1-4; TRBD1 agrees at 9 bases. The V and J ends lost 4 bases and 8 bases, in that order; junction bases with no gene match: 8. This CDR3 has 15 residues. Germline values: CDR1 LNHDA, CDR2 SQIVND (reference sequence). CDR3 DNA sequence: TGTGCCAGTAGTACGTCAACAGGGGGCAGCGAAAAACTGTTTTTT. Residues: CASSTSTGGSEKLFF.

V usage is TRBV28 and J usage is TRBJ1-6; D is possibly TRBD1 (5 bases). CDR1 MDHEN and CDR2 SYDVKM come from the germline V gene. Trimming left V 4 bases short and J 8 bases short, with 30 bases between. This CDR3 contains 20 residues. CDR3 residues: CASSYIWWGRSQPGDSPLHF. Here the CDR3 DNA reads TGTGCCAGCAGTTATATCTGGTGGGGCAGGTCTCAGCCGGGGGATTCACCCCTCCACTTT.

Here the CDR3 reads CASQTGGSQPQHF. The CDR3 DNA reads as TGTGCCAGTCAGACGGGGGGGAGTCAGCCCCAGCATTTT. This sequence joins TRBV6-6 and TRBJ1-5; TRBD1 might be the D (5 bases). The V end was cut by 9 bases, the J end by 6 bases, with 15 bases between. The CDR3 sequence is 13 residues long. Germline-derived CDR1 and CDR2 are MNHNY and SVGAGI (reference sequence).

The gene calls are TRBV27 and TRBJ2-7, with unresolved D. The length of the CDR3 is 14 residues. Per the germline V gene, CDR1 is MNHEY and CDR2 is SMNVEV (reference sequence). Trimming pared 0 bases from V and 2 bases from J, leaving 8 bases between. The CDR3 nucleotides read TGTGCCAGCAGTTTATCGAGTGAAACCTACGAGCAGTACTTC. Translating it yields CASSLSSETYEQYF.

The V and J genes are TRBV5-1 and TRBJ2-3; weak D call: TRBD1 (7 bases). V gave up 4 bases and J gave up 1 base, with 22 bases separating them. Germline-derived CDR1 and CDR2 are SGHRS and YFSETQ. This CDR3 has 18 amino acids. For the CDR3, the DNA is TGCGCCAGCAGCACGGCTTCTGACTCCAGGGGGGGCACAGATACGCAGTATTTT. Residues: CASSTASDSRGGTDTQYF.

J is TRBJ2-3 and V is TRBV7-2; D not certain. The V end lost 6 bases, the J end lost 6 bases, and 16 bases lay between the germline ends. This CDR3 comprises 14 residues. Germline CDR1 and CDR2: SGHTA and FQGNSA. As DNA, the CDR3 is TGTGCCAGCAGTTCAGATCCCTCCAAGGATACGCAGTATTTT. It yields the protein CASSSDPSKDTQYF.

This clone was seen a single time. The rearrangement links TRBV9 to TRBJ2-7; TRBD1 might be the D (7 bases). Trimming removed 4 bases at V and 3 bases at J, with 11 bases between. The CDR3 has 13 residues. CDR1 SGDLS and CDR2 YYNGEE come from the germline V gene. In nucleotides, the CDR3 is TGTGCCAGCAGCACGCAGGGGGGCTACGAGCAGTACTTC. This translates into CASSTQGGYEQYF. The complete variable domain, with remaining parts taken from reference TRBV9 and TRBJ2-7, reads DSGVTQTPKHLITATGQRVTLRCSPRSGDLSVYWYQQSLDQGLQFLIQYYNGEERAKGNILERFSAQQFPDLHSELNLSSLELGDSALYFCASSTQGGYEQYFGPGTRLTVT.

V usage is TRBV2 and J usage is TRBJ1-1; D is undetermined. The CDR3 runs 15 residues. Germline assignment: CDR1 SNHLY and CDR2 FYNNEI. V shed 2 bases and J shed 0 bases, with 10 bases lying between them. The CDR3 region has the DNA TGTGCCAGCAGTGAACTCGGGGAGATGAACACTGAAGCTTTCTTT. It yields the protein CASSELGEMNTEAFF.

The chain uses TRBV7-9 and TRBJ2-2; D ambiguous. The V gene's germline CDR1 is SEHNR and CDR2 FQNEAQ (reference sequence). This CDR3 spans 16 amino acids. The V end lost 2 bases, the J end lost 6 bases, and 16 bases lay between the germline ends. The CDR3, as DNA: TGTGCCAGCAGCTTATTTGCATCGTCCTGGCCCGGGGAGCTGTTTTTT. Protein: CASSLFASSWPGELFF. The full variable domain, in which reference TRBV7-9 and TRBJ2-2 provide the parts outside the CDR3, is DTGVSQNPRHKITKRGQNVTFRCDPISEHNRLYWYRQTLGQGPEFLTYFQNEAQLEKSRLLSDRFSAERPKGSFSTLEIQRTEQGDSAMYLCASSLFASSWPGELFFGEGSRLTVL.

Only one count was recorded for this clone. V is TRBV21-1 and J is TRBJ1-1. TRBV21-1 is described as a pseudogene. CDR3 size: 16 residues. The CDR3 region is CASSKSRRSMNTEAFF. DNA of the CDR3: TGTGCCAGCAGCAAGAGTCGGCGGAGTATGAACACTGAAGCTTTCTTT.

This clone has only one observation. V and J are TRBV7-9 and TRBJ1-6; D remains unclear. Germline-derived CDR1 and CDR2 are SEHNR and FQNEAQ (reference sequence). Trimming removed 1 base at V and 10 bases at J, with 14 bases between. The length of the CDR3 is 15 residues. Here the CDR3 DNA reads TGTGCCAGCAGCTTAGAAGGCACCCGGGAGTCACCCCTCCACTTT. Its translation is CASSLEGTRESPLHF.

V gene TRBV28 combines with J gene TRBJ1-1, with D unclear. The germline V gene has CDR1 MDHEN and CDR2 SYDVKM. The CDR3 runs 14 residues. V was clipped by 3 bases and J by 1 base, with 9 bases between them. This CDR3 is CASSFTQQNTEAFF. Written as DNA, the CDR3 is TGTGCCAGCAGTTTCACCCAACAGAACACTGAAGCTTTCTTT.

The gene calls are TRBV3-1 (or the pseudogene TRBV3-2) and TRBJ1-2; TRBD1 is a possible D gene (6 bases). V was clipped by 4 bases and J by 5 bases, with 14 bases between them. The CDR3 length is 14 residues. Germline V gene data show CDR1 as LGHDT and CDR2 as YNNKEL (reference sequence). The CDR3 bases are TGTGCCAGCAGCCCATCCGGACAGTTGTATGGCTACACCTTC. Its translation is CASSPSGQLYGYTF.

The chain carries TRBV18 and TRBJ2-4, with D unclear. There are 13 residues in the CDR3. V shed 3 bases and J shed 6 bases, with 9 bases lying between them. The germline V gene has CDR1 KGHSH and CDR2 LQKENI. Written as DNA, the CDR3 is TGTGCCAGCTCACCGCCAACGGTAAACATTCAGTACTTC. This sequence encodes CASSPPTVNIQYF.